The TCR beta chain described here comes from a study of T cell repertoires in cytomegalovirus infection. Germline-derived CDR1 and CDR2 are MGHRA and YSYEKL. Trimming took off 1 base at V and 0 bases at J, with 9 bases between the two ends. This CDR3 has 15 amino acids. This clonotype was detected a few times. Its specificity is not known. TCRdb redid the calling of the reads with MiXCR, one entry per CDR3 protein. The repertoire has around 69,000 distinct CDR3 sequences, 20% to 25% of them found once; the top ten carry roughly 62%. The sequencing here drew on CD8+ T cells from cultured PBMCs, taken from culture after CMV antigen stimulation. J is TRBJ1-1 and V is TRBV4-1, with D perhaps TRBD1 (5 bases). This TCR was sampled from a human donor in good health (CMV status not recorded). Some clones in this sample may be carry-over from other donors' samples. This CDR3 reads CASSQGDFLNTEAFF. In DNA, the CDR3 is TGCGCCAGCAGCCAAGGGGACTTCCTGAACACTGAAGCTTTCTTT.